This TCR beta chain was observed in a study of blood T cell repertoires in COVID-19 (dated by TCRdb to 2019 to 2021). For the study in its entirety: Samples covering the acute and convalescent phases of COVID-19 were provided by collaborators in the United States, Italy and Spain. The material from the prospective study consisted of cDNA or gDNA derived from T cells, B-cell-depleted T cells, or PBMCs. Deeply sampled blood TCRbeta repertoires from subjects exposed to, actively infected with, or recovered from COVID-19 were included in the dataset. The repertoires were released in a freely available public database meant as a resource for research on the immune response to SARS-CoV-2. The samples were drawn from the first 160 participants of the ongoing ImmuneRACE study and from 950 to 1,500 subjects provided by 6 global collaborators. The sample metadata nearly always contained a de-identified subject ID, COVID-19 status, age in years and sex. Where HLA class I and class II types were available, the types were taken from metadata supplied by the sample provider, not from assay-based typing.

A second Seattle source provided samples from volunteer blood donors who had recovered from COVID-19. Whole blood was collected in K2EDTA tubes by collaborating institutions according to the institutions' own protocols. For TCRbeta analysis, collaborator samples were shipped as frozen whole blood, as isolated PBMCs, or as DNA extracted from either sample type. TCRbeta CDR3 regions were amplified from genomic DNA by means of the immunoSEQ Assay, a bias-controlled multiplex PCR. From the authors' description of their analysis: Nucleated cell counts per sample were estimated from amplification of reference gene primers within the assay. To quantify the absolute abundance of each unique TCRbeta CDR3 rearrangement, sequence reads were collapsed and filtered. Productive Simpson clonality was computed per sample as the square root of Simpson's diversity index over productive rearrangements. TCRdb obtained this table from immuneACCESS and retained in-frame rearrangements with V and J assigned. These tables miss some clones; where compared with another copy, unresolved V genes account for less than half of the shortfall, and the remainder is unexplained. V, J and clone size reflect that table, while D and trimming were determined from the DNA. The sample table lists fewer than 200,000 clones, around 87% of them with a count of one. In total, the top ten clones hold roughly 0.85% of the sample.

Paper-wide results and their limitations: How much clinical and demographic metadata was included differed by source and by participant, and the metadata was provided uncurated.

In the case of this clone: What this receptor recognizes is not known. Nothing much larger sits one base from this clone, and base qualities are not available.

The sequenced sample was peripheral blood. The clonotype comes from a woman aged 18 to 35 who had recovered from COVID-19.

This receptor carries the CDR3 CASSLGVMDSPLHF. The DNA sequence is TGCGCCAGCAGCTTAGGGGTAATGGATTCACCCCTCCACTTT. The chain links TRBV5-1 with TRBJ1-6; the D gene is perhaps TRBD1, from 5 matching bases. CDR1 is given as SGHRS and CDR2 as YFSETQ, both from the germline V gene. Trimming removed 2 bases from V and 8 bases from J, leaving 11 bases between the germline ends. Spanning cysteine to phenylalanine, the CDR3 consists of 14 amino acids. Only CDR3 DNA is held: 42 bases, read in frame from base 1.